Listed here are 26 T cell receptor beta chains from one sample, sequenced in a study of shared clonotypes between healthy human individuals. The protocol was immunoSEQ multiplex PCR, while the TCRdb copy is restricted to in-frame clones and leaves out a portion. The repertoire includes about 2.2 million clones, around 93% of them detected once, and approximately 1.7% sits in the top ten. It was CD45RO-negative cells, positively selected for CCR7, that made up naive CD8 cells, with terminally differentiated effector memory CD45RA+ cells excluded. Sequencing was performed on naive CD8+ T cells from PBMCs. All receptors come from a man between 18 and 29 years old in good health. Some clones in this sample may be carry-over from other donors' samples.

CDR3 coding DNA: TGCGCCAGCAGCTTCACGACAGGGGTACGTACTGAAGCTTTCTTT. Protein: CASSFTTGVRTEAFF. V and J are TRBV4-3 and TRBJ1-1, with 8 bases that match TRBD1. The CDR3 is 15 residues long. Germline values: CDR1 LGHNA, CDR2 YSLEER. Losses at the gene ends were 5 bases for V and 5 bases for J; bases not matched to a gene: 10.

V and J are TRBV9 and TRBJ2-1; D gene unclear. Germline V gene sequence: CDR1 SGDLS, CDR2 YYNGEE. The CDR3 covers 11 residues. Trimming took off 2 bases at V and 9 bases at J, with 6 bases between the two ends. The CDR3 DNA reads as TGTGCCAGCAGCGTCGAGAGTGAGCAGTTCTTC. Translated, it gives CASSVESEQFF.

The V and J genes are TRBV6-1 and TRBJ2-7, with 8 bases that match TRBD1. The junction had 5 bases not matched to a gene; V was cut back by 1 base and J by 3 bases. Germline V gives CDR1 MNHNS, CDR2 SASEGT. This CDR3 has 15 residues. The DNA of the CDR3 is TGTGCCAGCAGTGAAGGTCGTACAGGGGGCTACGAGCAGTACTTC. It is translated as CASSEGRTGGYEQYF.

This clone was detected once. At the DNA level, this CDR3 is encoded by other sequences in the same sample as well. This CDR3 reads CASSLGREQYF. The CDR3 region has the DNA TGCGCCAGCAGCCTGGGACGGGAGCAGTACTTC. The genes are TRBV5-1 and TRBJ2-7; D is possibly TRBD1 or TRBD2 (5 bases each). CDR3 length: 11 amino acids. The germline V gene encodes CDR1 SGHRS and CDR2 YFSETQ. Trimming cost V 4 bases and J 7 bases, with 9 bases left between them.

The chain uses TRBV10-3 and TRBJ2-1; TRBD2 is a possible D gene (6 bases). The germline CDR1 and CDR2 sequences are ENHRY and SYGVKD. Deletions cut 4 bases from V and 5 bases from J, with 15 bases between. The CDR3 is 15 amino acids. CDR3 amino acids: CAISGNGGTHNEQFF. The CDR3 region has the DNA TGTGCCATCAGTGGCAATGGAGGGACCCACAATGAGCAGTTCTTC.

This clone was recorded once. The rearrangement links TRBV7-9 to TRBJ1-1; D is possibly TRBD1 (5 bases). The CDR3 totals 14 residues. Trimming took off 7 bases at V and 4 bases at J, with 16 bases between the two ends. CDR1 and CDR2 from the germline V gene are SEHNR and FQNEAQ (reference sequence). In DNA, the CDR3 is TGTGCCAGCACCCCATGGGGGGTCGGCACTGAAGCTTTCTTT. Protein product: CASTPWGVGTEAFF. The entire variable domain, with the rest obtained from reference TRBV7-9 and TRBJ1-1, is as follows: DTGVSQNPRHKITKRGQNVTFRCDPISEHNRLYWYRQTLGQGPEFLTYFQNEAQLEKSRLLSDRFSAERPKGSFSTLEIQRTEQGDSAMYLCASTPWGVGTEAFFGQGTRLTVV.

V usage is TRBV5-1 and J usage is TRBJ1-1, with D unclear. Germline lookup yields CDR1 SGHRS and CDR2 YFSETQ. V was pared by 4 bases and J by 1 base, with 11 bases between. The CDR3 consists of 14 residues. Here the CDR3 reads CASSVSATNTEAFF. As DNA, the CDR3 is TGCGCCAGCAGCGTTTCCGCGACGAACACTGAAGCTTTCTTT.

This clone was seen a handful of times. V and J are TRBV30 and TRBJ1-1; D is uncertain. This CDR3 contains 12 residues. Trimming cost V 4 bases and J 3 bases, with 9 bases left between them. Germline V gene sequence: CDR1 GTSNPN, CDR2 SVGIG (reference sequence). CDR3 region: CAWNHGDTEAFF. In DNA form, the CDR3 reads TGTGCCTGGAACCACGGGGACACTGAAGCTTTCTTT.

Worth noting for this clone: Other DNA variants within this sample encode the same CDR3. The chain employs TRBV28 and TRBJ2-7; 10 bases are shared with TRBD2. The CDR3 contains 13 residues. Per the germline V gene, CDR1 is MDHEN and CDR2 is SYDVKM. The V and J ends lost 9 bases and 3 bases, in that order; junction bases with no gene match: 5. The CDR3 DNA follows: TGTGCCAGTTCATGGACTAGCGGCTACGAGCAGTACTTC. This codes for CASSWTSGYEQYF.

J is TRBJ2-3 and V is TRBV9, with 8 bases lining up with TRBD1. The junction had 13 bases not matched to a gene; V was cut back by 1 base and J by 0 bases. CDR3 length: 19 residues. Germline V lookup: CDR1 SGDLS, CDR2 YYNGEE. The CDR3 protein is CASSVSPRGQGFSTDTQYF. The CDR3, as DNA: TGTGCCAGCAGCGTAAGTCCCCGAGGACAGGGCTTTAGCACAGATACGCAGTATTTT. The variable domain in full, completed from reference TRBV9 and TRBJ2-3, reads DSGVTQTPKHLITATGQRVTLRCSPRSGDLSVYWYQQSLDQGLQFLIQYYNGEERAKGNILERFSAQQFPDLHSELNLSSLELGDSALYFCASSVSPRGQGFSTDTQYFGPGTRLTVL.

The CDR3 nucleotides are TGCGCCAGCAATAGCGGGAGAGGCGGGGAGCTGTTTTTT. It encodes CASNSGRGGELFF. The J gene is TRBJ2-2, the V gene TRBV5-1; 9 bases match TRBD2. Germline assignment: CDR1 SGHRS and CDR2 YFSETQ. The CDR3 consists of 13 residues. The V gene end was trimmed by 6 bases and the J gene end by 7 bases; junction bases not matched to a gene: 4.

The chain has TRBV19 and TRBJ2-2, with 9 bases that match TRBD2. V lost 7 bases and J lost 8; bases outside the gene matches: 2. The CDR3 totals 12 residues. Germline lookup yields CDR1 LNHDA and CDR2 SQIVND (reference sequence). The CDR3 loop is CASTLAGGELFF. For the CDR3, the DNA is TGTGCCAGTACCCTAGCGGGAGGGGAGCTGTTTTTT.

This chain uses TRBV9 with TRBJ2-3, with 10 bases lining up with TRBD1. Per the germline V gene, CDR1 is SGDLS and CDR2 is YYNGEE. V trimming: 3 bases; J trimming: 0 bases; junction bases outside the gene matches: 4. The CDR3 has 16 residues. The DNA for the CDR3 is TGTGCCAGCAGCGCGACGACAGGGGGCAGCACAGATACGCAGTATTTT. Amino acid sequence: CASSATTGGSTDTQYF. The full variable domain, completed using reference TRBV9 and TRBJ2-3, is DSGVTQTPKHLITATGQRVTLRCSPRSGDLSVYWYQQSLDQGLQFLIQYYNGEERAKGNILERFSAQQFPDLHSELNLSSLELGDSALYFCASSATTGGSTDTQYFGPGTRLTVL.

As to this clone: At the DNA level, this CDR3 is encoded by other sequences in the same sample as well. This rearrangement joins TRBV7-9 to TRBJ1-2; 7 nucleotides match TRBD1. The CDR3 has 12 residues. After removal of 1 base from V and 8 bases from J, the junction contained 1 base not matched to a gene. Per the germline V gene, CDR1 is SEHNR and CDR2 is FQNEAQ (reference sequence). This CDR3 is CASSLGRGGYTF. CDR3 in DNA: TGTGCCAGCAGCTTAGGCAGGGGGGGCTACACCTTC.

The chain uses TRBV5-6 and TRBJ2-3; D gene ambiguous. The CDR3 has 14 amino acids. V was pared by 1 base and J by 4 bases, with 10 bases between. Germline V gene sequence: CDR1 SGHDT, CDR2 YYEEEE. This chain's CDR3 is CASSLNSPPDTQYF. CDR3 nucleotide sequence: TGTGCCAGCAGCTTGAACTCACCCCCAGATACGCAGTATTTT. The variable domain in full, with the rest retrieved from reference TRBV5-6 and TRBJ2-3, is DAGVTQSPTHLIKTRGQQVTLRCSPKSGHDTVSWYQQALGQGPQFIFQYYEEEERQRGNFPDRFSGHQFPNYSSELNVNALLLGDSALYLCASSLNSPPDTQYFGPGTRLTVL.

This clone was observed a single time. This chain uses TRBV13 with TRBJ1-2; D not certain. The CDR3 has 15 amino acids. Germline V gene data show CDR1 as PRHDT and CDR2 as FYEKMQ (reference sequence). Trimming took off 1 base at V and 3 bases at J, with 12 bases between the two ends. The chain's CDR3 is CASSLDADGDYGYTF. The CDR3 DNA follows: TGTGCCAGCAGCTTAGACGCCGACGGAGACTATGGCTACACCTTC.

The chain has TRBV7-8 and TRBJ2-1, with 7 bases identical to TRBD2. This CDR3 has 16 residues. Per germline, CDR1 SGHVS and CDR2 FQNEAQ. V gave up 1 base and J gave up 2 bases; unmatched junction bases: 5. CDR3 sequence: CASSLDGGSAYNEQFF. The CDR3 nucleotides read TGTGCCAGCAGCTTAGATGGCGGGAGCGCCTACAATGAGCAGTTCTTC. Combining the CDR3 with reference TRBV7-8 and TRBJ2-1 gives the whole variable domain GAGVSQSPRYKVAKRGQDVALRCDPISGHVSLFWYQQALGQGPEFLTYFQNEAQLDKSGLPSDRFFAERPEGSVSTLKIQRTQQEDSAVYLCASSLDGGSAYNEQFFGPGTRLTVL.

This chain links TRBV6-5 with TRBJ2-7, with a tentative D call TRBD2 (5 bases). Germline V gene data show CDR1 as MNHEY and CDR2 as SVGAGI. V was trimmed by 0 bases and J by 3 bases, leaving 9 bases between them. CDR3 length: 14 residues. In DNA form, the CDR3 reads TGTGCCAGCAGTTACTCAGCGGTCGGCTACGAGCAGTACTTC. It codes for CASSYSAVGYEQYF.

This clone was detected once. The CDR3 loop reads CASSQDGRVWLNEQFF. CDR3 in DNA: TGCGCCAGCAGCCAAGATGGCCGGGTTTGGCTCAATGAGCAGTTCTTC. The chain couples TRBV4-1 to TRBJ2-1; no reliable D call. The germline V gene has CDR1 MGHRA and CDR2 YSYEKL. V was clipped by 0 bases and J by 6 bases, with 15 bases between them. This CDR3 is built from 16 residues.

This chain links TRBV11-2 with TRBJ2-1, with 8 bases lining up with TRBD2. The junction had 8 bases not matched to a gene; V was cut back by 1 base and J by 0 bases. CDR1 is SGHAT, CDR2 FQNNGV, per germline. This CDR3 comprises 18 residues. In DNA, the CDR3 is TGTGCCAGCAGCTTAGGAGGTCGGGGGGGGAGCTCCTACAATGAGCAGTTCTTC. Translation gives CASSLGGRGGSSYNEQFF. The whole variable domain, filled in from reference TRBV11-2 and TRBJ2-1, reads EAGVAQSPRYKIIEKRQSVAFWCNPISGHATLYWYQQILGQGPKLLIQFQNNGVVDDSQLPKDRFSAERLKGVDSTLKIQPAKLEDSAVYLCASSLGGRGGSSYNEQFFGPGTRLTVL.

The chain carries TRBV11-2 and TRBJ2-3; the D gene could be TRBD1 or TRBD2 (5 bases each). CDR1 SGHAT and CDR2 FQNNGV come from the germline V gene. This CDR3 has 16 residues. V lost 0 bases to trimming and J lost 0 bases, with 10 bases between them. The CDR3 DNA sequence: TGTGCCAGCAGCTTAGAATCCGGGGCTAGCACAGATACGCAGTATTTT. Translation gives CASSLESGASTDTQYF.

This chain uses TRBV7-2 with TRBJ1-5; D call uncertain. Trimming removed 5 bases from V and 5 bases from J, with 7 bases in between. The germline V gene encodes CDR1 SGHTA and CDR2 FQGNSA. The CDR3 is made up of 12 amino acids. The CDR3 DNA follows: TGTGCCAGCAGCGACCCTTATCAGCCCCAGCATTTT. Translating it yields CASSDPYQPQHF. The full variable domain, in which reference TRBV7-2 and TRBJ1-5 provide the parts outside the CDR3, is GAGVSQSPSNKVTEKGKDVELRCDPISGHTALYWYRQSLGQGLEFLIYFQGNSAPDKSGLPSDRFSAERTGGSVSTLTIQRTQQEDSAVYLCASSDPYQPQHFGDGTRLSIL.

The chain couples TRBV6-1 to TRBJ2-7, with a tentative D call TRBD2 (5 bases). The germline gives CDR1 MNHNS, CDR2 SASEGT. The V end lost 4 bases, the J end lost 5 bases, and 15 bases lay between the germline ends. The CDR3 has 14 amino acids. The CDR3 DNA reads as TGTGCCAGCAGTGCTGAGCGGTGGGTCGACGAGCAGTACTTC. Its protein product is CASSAERWVDEQYF.

The chain joins TRBV7-6 to TRBJ2-7; D is possibly TRBD1 (6 bases). The ends were cut back, 7 bases at V and 5 bases at J, with 12 bases in the middle. Germline V gene data show CDR1 as SGHVS and CDR2 as FNYEAQ. This CDR3 has 12 amino acids. DNA for the CDR3: TGTGCCAGCACCTCCAGGGGCGACGAGCAGTACTTC. Amino acids: CASTSRGDEQYF. Drawing the rest from reference TRBV7-6 and TRBJ2-7, the complete variable domain is GAGVSQSPRYKVTKRGQDVALRCDPISGHVSLYWYRQALGQGPEFLTYFNYEAQQDKSGLPNDRFSAERPEGSISTLTIQRTEQRDSAMYRCASTSRGDEQYFGPGTRLTVT.

The chain employs TRBV7-2 and TRBJ2-1; D remains unclear. The CDR3 is 15 residues long. Germline CDR1 is SGHTA and CDR2 is FQGNSA. Trimming removed 5 bases from V and 10 bases from J, with 21 bases in between. CDR3 sequence reads: CASSPIVHLRTEQFF. The CDR3 DNA sequence: TGTGCCAGCAGCCCAATAGTACACCTTAGGACGGAGCAGTTCTTC.

The V call is TRBV7-6, the J call TRBJ2-2; D is undetermined. The V end lost 5 bases, the J end lost 7 bases, and 5 bases lay between the germline ends. Germline V gene data show CDR1 as SGHVS and CDR2 as FNYEAQ. The CDR3 has 11 residues. CDR3 region: CASSQVGELFF. The DNA of the CDR3 is TGTGCCAGCAGCCAGGTCGGGGAGCTGTTTTTT. The whole variable domain, filled in from reference TRBV7-6 and TRBJ2-2, reads GAGVSQSPRYKVTKRGQDVALRCDPISGHVSLYWYRQALGQGPEFLTYFNYEAQQDKSGLPNDRFSAERPEGSISTLTIQRTEQRDSAMYRCASSQVGELFFGEGSRLTVL.